The following is a TCR beta chain sequence with its context. Trimming removed 8 bases at V and 8 bases at J, with 18 bases between. The CDR3 has 13 residues. TCRdb re-called the RT-PCR reads through MiXCR, storing one row per CDR3 protein. The sample contains about 680,000 distinct CDR3 sequences, 14% of which appear only once. J is TRBJ1-1 and V is TRBV12-3 or TRBV12-4, with a weak D call TRBD1 (6 bases). Sequencing was done on a sample of memory CD4+ T cells from blood. This clonotype originated in a female donor in good health, serving as a healthy control. CDR3 sequence: CASLNWGGGEAFF. For the CDR3, the DNA is TGTGCCAGCCTAAACTGGGGAGGGGGGGAAGCTTTCTTT.